Sequencing of this T cell receptor (beta chain) was carried out in a study of cytomegalovirus exposure and HLA in healthy donors. Points from the study as a whole: In the 130 or so validation repertoires, around 95% of cluster scores exceeded 0, per a later analysis. With high specificity and sensitivity, the classifier reportedly diagnosed cytomegalovirus status.

Regarding this clone: The antigen is not known.

This CDR3 is 12 amino acids long. The V gene's germline CDR1 is LGHNA and CDR2 YSLEER. V lost 3 bases to trimming and J lost 7 bases, with 8 bases between them. Libraries were prepared by immunoSEQ multiplex PCR; TCRdb keeps only in-frame clonotypes and omits some of them. The sample lists 150,000 to 180,000 clones, approximately 86% occurring once. This receptor was taken from a human donor in good health. The chain links TRBV4-3 to TRBJ2-3; D is undetermined. Sequencing used PBMCs. The CDR3, as DNA: TGCGCCAGCAGCCATTTTTCTAATACGCAGTATTTT. It specifies CASSHFSNTQYF.